This note documents a single T cell receptor beta chain sequence. This sample is drawn from a study of OX40 agonist ivuxolimab in advanced cancers. The protocol was immunoSEQ multiplex PCR, while the TCRdb copy is restricted to in-frame clones and leaves out a portion. The top ten hold approximately 10% of the sample, which has about 70,000 clones, about 91% seen once. The CDR3 runs 13 residues. Per the germline V gene, CDR1 is SEHNR and CDR2 is FQNEAQ (reference sequence). J was trimmed by 4 bases and V by 7 bases; bases with no gene match: 4. The origin of this receptor is an adult with an advanced solid tumor such as melanoma, head and neck, liver or kidney cancer. The chain joins TRBV7-9 to TRBJ1-3; 7 nucleotides match TRBD1. The sample here was CD4+ or CD8+ T cells sorted from blood, taken in a trial of the OX40 agonist ivuxolimab. CDR3 amino acids: CASNRGTGNTIYF. The CDR3 DNA reads as TGTGCCAGCAACAGGGGTACCGGAAACACCATATATTTT. Complete variable domain (other parts from reference TRBV7-9 and TRBJ1-3): DTGVSQNPRHKITKRGQNVTFRCDPISEHNRLYWYRQTLGQGPEFLTYFQNEAQLEKSRLLSDRFSAERPKGSFSTLEIQRTEQGDSAMYLCASNRGTGNTIYFGEGSWLTVV.